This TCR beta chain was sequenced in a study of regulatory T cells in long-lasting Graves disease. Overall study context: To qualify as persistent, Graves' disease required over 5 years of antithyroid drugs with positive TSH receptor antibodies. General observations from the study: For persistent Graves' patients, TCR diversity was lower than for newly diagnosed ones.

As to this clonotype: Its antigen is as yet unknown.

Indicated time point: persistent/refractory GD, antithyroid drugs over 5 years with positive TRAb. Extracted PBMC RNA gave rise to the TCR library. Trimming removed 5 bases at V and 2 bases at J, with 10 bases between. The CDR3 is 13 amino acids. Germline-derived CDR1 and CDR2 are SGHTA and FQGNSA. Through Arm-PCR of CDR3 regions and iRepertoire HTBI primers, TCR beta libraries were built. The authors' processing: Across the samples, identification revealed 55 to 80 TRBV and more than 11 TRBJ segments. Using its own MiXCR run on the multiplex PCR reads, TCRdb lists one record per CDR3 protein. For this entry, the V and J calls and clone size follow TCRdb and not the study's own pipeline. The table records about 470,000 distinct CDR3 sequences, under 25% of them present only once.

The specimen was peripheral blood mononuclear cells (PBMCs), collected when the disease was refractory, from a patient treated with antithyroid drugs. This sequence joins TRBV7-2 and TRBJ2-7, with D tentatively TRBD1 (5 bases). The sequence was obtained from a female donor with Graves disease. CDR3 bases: TGTGCCAGCAGCACAAAACAGGCCTACGAGCAGTACTTC. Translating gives CASSTKQAYEQYF.